This paragraph covers one T cell receptor (beta chain) sequence. The antigen remains undetermined. This entry belongs to a study of monozygotic twins with inflammatory bowel disease. General study points: Whether twins were concordant or discordant made no difference to repertoire similarity, possibly from limited power. The analysis failed to separate different T cell subtypes. TCRbeta diversity (inverse Simpson) was lower in IBD patients than in healthy co-twins.

Two nested PCRs, run for around 15 and 9 cycles, were applied to TCRalpha and TCRbeta cDNA. TCRdb processed the 5' RACE reads again and assigns one entry to each CDR3 protein, with no DNA. The sample shows about 210,000 distinct CDR3 sequences, and approximately 1.6% sits with its ten largest clones. The TCR sequence derives from a human donor with ulcerative colitis or Crohn's disease, or a healthy co-twin of an affected twin (not recorded which). The specimen sequenced was blood.

The CDR3 loop is CSARDQTGGYEQYF. The gene calls are TRBV20-1 and TRBJ2-7; TCRdb gives TRBD1 as the D gene, but with no DNA this cannot be confirmed. There are 14 residues in the CDR3. Germline lookup yields CDR1 DFQATT and CDR2 SNEGSKA (reference sequence).